Listed below are T cell receptor beta chains from one sample, sequenced in a study of shared clonotypes between healthy human individuals. Method: immunoSEQ multiplex PCR; TCRdb's copy keeps in-frame clones and lacks some. The sample holds about 96,000 clones, about half seen once. The sample was PBMCs. These receptor sequences come from a woman aged 40 to 55 in good health. Some clones in this sample may be carry-over from other donors' samples. The CDR3 runs from the conserved cysteine through the conserved F or W. Clone size is given for some rows only: seen once, a few or many times, or a class if the clone is expanded.

clone size: -
J gene: TRBJ2-1
V gene: TRBV9
CDR3 protein: CASSPGGTRQFF

clone size: -
J gene: TRBJ1-4
V gene: TRBV27
CDR3 protein: CASSFGPGKKLFF

clone size: -
J gene: TRBJ1-2
V gene: TRBV4-1
CDR3 protein: CASSQDPRQGGYTF

clone size: many
J gene: TRBJ2-1
V gene: TRBV10-3
CDR3 protein: CAISPREGRGGNEQFF

clone size: -
J gene: TRBJ2-1
V gene: TRBV2
CDR3 protein: CASRGDRGHNEQFF

clone size: -
J gene: TRBJ2-5
V gene: TRBV4-2
CDR3 protein: CASSPTSGPEETQYF

clone size: -
J gene: TRBJ2-5
V gene: TRBV7-8
CDR3 protein: CASSLAGVWETQYF

clone size: once
J gene: -
V gene: TRBV10-2
CDR3 protein: CASSEPRDYTYEQYF

clone size: -
J gene: TRBJ2-7
V gene: TRBV7-8
CDR3 protein: CASTSLEGGWYEQYF

clone size: many
J gene: TRBJ2-6
V gene: TRBV5-6
CDR3 protein: CASSALGFWSGANVLTF

clone size: few
J gene: TRBJ2-7
V gene: TRBV28
CDR3 protein: CATGLAGPYEQYF

clone size: -
J gene: TRBJ1-1
V gene: TRBV6-1
CDR3 protein: CASGQQPNTEAFF

clone size: once
J gene: TRBJ2-5
V gene: TRBV4-1
CDR3 protein: CASSPPALGAETQYF

clone size: -
J gene: TRBJ2-3
V gene: TRBV10-2
CDR3 protein: CASSKTSGREVIRDTQYF